What follows are 20 T cell receptor beta chains derived from one specimen sequenced in a study of prognosis after radiotherapy for stage I lung cancer. Amplification of the TCR beta CDR3 (from genomic DNA) was done by two-round multiplex PCR. Individual primers that were specific to each TRBV and TRBJ gene served in first-round PCR. TCRdb re-called the multiplex PCR reads through MiXCR, storing one row per CDR3 protein. The table includes approximately 17,000 distinct CDR3 sequences, over 40% detected once. Sequencing used PBMCs, obtained before or after stereotactic body radiation therapy (not recorded which). These receptors came from a donor over 45 with non-small cell lung cancer.

The chain recombines TRBV9 with TRBJ2-3, with 10 bases fitting TRBD2. From germline, CDR1 is SGDLS and CDR2 YYNGEE. Trimming took 4 bases from V and 0 from J; bases not matched to a gene: 5. CDR3 size: 16 residues. In DNA, the CDR3 is TGTGCCAGCAGCAAGGGACTAGCGCTTAGCACAGATACGCAGTATTTT. It codes for CASSKGLALSTDTQYF. Based on the CDR3 plus reference TRBV9 and TRBJ2-3, the full variable domain is DSGVTQTPKHLITATGQRVTLRCSPRSGDLSVYWYQQSLDQGLQFLIQYYNGEERAKGNILERFSAQQFPDLHSELNLSSLELGDSALYFCASSKGLALSTDTQYFGPGTRLTVL.

Relative to its sample, this clonotype is medium-sized. The V gene is TRBV6-1, the J gene TRBJ1-5, with TRBD1 as a possible D gene (6 bases). The germline V gene encodes CDR1 MNHNS and CDR2 SASEGT. V gave up 2 bases and J gave up 12 bases, with 17 bases separating them. This CDR3 contains 14 residues. The CDR3 is CASSELSVGRGQHF. The CDR3 nucleotides read TGTGCCAGCAGTGAACTGTCGGTGGGCAGGGGCCAGCATTTT.

The chain has TRBV20-1 and TRBJ2-1; TRBD2 matches 7 bases. J gave up 0 bases and V 2 bases, and 7 bases lay outside the gene matches. The CDR3 runs to 16 residues. Germline CDR1 and CDR2: DFQATT and SNEGSKA (reference sequence). The CDR3: CSARIAGYSSYNEQFF. The CDR3 DNA reads TGCAGTGCTAGAATAGCGGGTTATAGCTCCTACAATGAGCAGTTCTTC.

Note on this clonotype: This probably arose from a read error, given a far larger clone one base away. The rearrangement uses TRBV11-2 and TRBJ2-1, with TRBD2 matching over 11 bases. CDR1 and CDR2 (germline): SGHAT, FQNNGV. The CDR3 has 14 residues. V lost 3 bases to trimming and J lost 5 bases; unmatched junction nucleotides: 0. CDR3 DNA: TGTGCCAGCAGCTTGGGACTAGCGGACAATGAGCAGTTCTTC. It yields the protein CASSLGLADNEQFF.

This clonotype appeared many times. This sequence joins TRBV6-1 and TRBJ2-3; 9 bases match TRBD1. Germline CDR1 reads MNHNS; CDR2 reads SASEGT. The CDR3 is made up of 15 amino acids. With 6 bases clipped from V and 5 bases from J, the junction kept 9 bases outside the gene matches. CDR3 sequence reads: CASSLRDRAIDTQYF. In nucleotides, the CDR3 is TGTGCCAGCAGCCTCCGGGACAGGGCGATAGATACGCAGTATTTT.

As for this clonotype: A far larger clone is off by one base, so a read error is likely. The rearrangement links TRBV25-1 to TRBJ2-3; 9 bases agree with TRBD1. The V and J ends lost 5 bases and 8 bases, in that order; junction bases with no gene match: 20. Germline V gene sequence: CDR1 MGHDK, CDR2 SYGVNS. This CDR3 comprises 18 residues. In DNA form, the CDR3 reads TGTGCCAGCAGTCCACAGGGGGCTCTATCGGGGGCAGGAGGTACGCAGTATTTT. Its protein product is CASSPQGALSGAGGTQYF. Full variable domain (missing parts from reference TRBV25-1 and TRBJ2-3): EADIYQTPRYLVIGTGKKITLECSQTMGHDKMYWYQQDPGMELHLIHYSYGVNSTEKGDLSSESTVSRIRTEHFPLTLESARPSHTSQYLCASSPQGALSGAGGTQYFGPGTRLTVL.

As regards this clonotype: A far larger clone is just one base off, so this is likely a read error. The genes are TRBV6-5 and TRBJ2-7, with TRBD1 matching 7 bases. Germline V CDR1 and CDR2: MNHEY, SVGAGI. This CDR3 comprises 14 residues. CDR3 protein: CTSQHGQGAYEQYF. DNA of the CDR3: TGTACCAGTCAGCATGGGCAGGGGGCCTACGAGCAGTACTTC.

This clonotype occurred many times. In nucleotides, the CDR3 is TGTGCCAGCTCACTGGACAGGTTGAACGAGCAGTACTTC. This gives the protein CASSLDRLNEQYF. The rearrangement joins TRBV18 to TRBJ2-7, with 7 positions matching TRBD1. Germline values: CDR1 KGHSH, CDR2 LQKENI. This CDR3 is 13 amino acids long. V lost 4 bases to trimming and J lost 5 bases; unmatched junction nucleotides: 5.

A single count supports this clonotype. CDR3 residues: CAWSRGNEQFF. Written as DNA, the CDR3 is TGTGCCTGGTCCAGGGGAAATGAGCAGTTCTTC. The chain employs TRBV30 and TRBJ2-1; weak D call: TRBD1 (6 bases). With 5 bases removed from V and 7 bases from J, the gap between germline ends came to 9 bases. Germline V CDR1 and CDR2: GTSNPN, SVGIG (reference sequence). The CDR3 totals 11 residues.

The sample holds many counts of this clonotype. The chain combines TRBV4-1 with TRBJ2-3, with D uncertain. This CDR3 has 15 residues. Trimming took 0 bases from V and 0 from J, leaving 7 bases between them. Germline CDR1 is MGHRA and CDR2 is YSYEKL. The CDR3 spells CASSQEEGSTDTQYF. CDR3 bases: TGCGCCAGCAGCCAAGAGGAAGGGAGCACAGATACGCAGTATTTT.

This chain connects TRBV2 to TRBJ2-7, with 11 bases identical to TRBD2. Germline V gives CDR1 SNHLY, CDR2 FYNNEI. The V and J ends lost 2 bases and 3 bases, in that order; junction bases with no gene match: 3. CDR3 size: 15 residues. CDR3: CASSERLAGGYEQYF. The CDR3 DNA follows: TGTGCCAGCAGTGAACGTCTAGCGGGAGGCTACGAGCAGTACTTC.

This clonotype was seen many times. The V call is TRBV7-9, the J call TRBJ2-7, with 11 bases that match TRBD2. V was clipped by 1 base and J by 6 bases; unmatched bases: 2. The CDR3 is made up of 14 amino acids. Germline V gene sequence: CDR1 SEHNR, CDR2 FQNEAQ (reference sequence). The CDR3 DNA sequence: TGTGCCAGCAGCTTAGGGGGGACTAGCGGCGAGCAGTACTTC. Amino acid sequence: CASSLGGTSGEQYF.

This clonotype was observed a single time. Only one base separates this from a far larger clonotype, so it likely reflects a read error. The genes are TRBV6-4 and TRBJ2-1, with 8 bases identical to TRBD2. J lost 7 bases, V lost 6 bases, and 8 bases had no gene match. The CDR3 has 14 amino acids. CDR1 is MRHNA, CDR2 SNTAGT, per germline. The CDR3 DNA is TGTGCCAGCAGACTAGCGGTAGGGGATAATGAGCAGTTCTTC. Translated, it gives CASRLAVGDNEQFF.

Within the sample, this clonotype is medium-sized (0.01 to 0.1%). The chain links TRBV5-1 to TRBJ1-2; 7 positions match TRBD1. J was trimmed by 4 bases and V by 1 base; bases with no gene match: 7. This CDR3 has 15 residues. Germline CDR1 is SGHRS and CDR2 is YFSETQ. DNA for the CDR3: TGCGCCAGCAGCTTGATGGCAGGGGGTGGCTATGGCTACACCTTC. This encodes CASSLMAGGGYGYTF.

This clonotype is labeled as medium-sized. The V gene is TRBV7-2, the J gene TRBJ1-5; D gene uncertain. There are 13 residues in the CDR3. Trimming cost V 5 bases and J 7 bases, with 12 bases left between them. Per germline, CDR1 SGHTA and CDR2 FQGNSA. CDR3: CASSLGGEQPQHF. In DNA, the CDR3 is TGTGCCAGCAGCCTAGGTGGGGAGCAGCCCCAGCATTTT.

Many counts were recorded for this clonotype. This CDR3 reads CAWSPTGTANEKLFF. The CDR3 bases are TGTGCCTGGAGCCCAACCGGGACGGCTAATGAAAAACTGTTTTTT. The chain combines TRBV30 with TRBJ1-4; possible D gene TRBD1, 5 bases. V dropped 3 bases and J dropped 3 bases, with 14 bases sitting between them. The length of the CDR3 is 15 residues. Germline CDR1 GTSNPN, CDR2 SVGIG (reference sequence).

There are many counts of this clonotype. This sequence joins TRBV7-9 and TRBJ1-2; D is possibly TRBD1 (6 bases). Germline CDR1 SEHNR, CDR2 FQNEAQ (reference sequence). V gave up 5 bases and J gave up 6 bases, with 10 bases separating them. The CDR3 consists of 12 residues. The chain's CDR3 is CASSPNRDGYTF. The CDR3 DNA is TGTGCCAGCAGCCCGAACAGGGATGGCTACACCTTC.

This clonotype was detected many times. This chain connects TRBV20-1 to TRBJ1-6, with a tentative D call TRBD1 (5 bases). CDR3 length: 13 amino acids. The ends were cut back, 2 bases at V and 8 bases at J, with 10 bases in the middle. CDR1 and CDR2 from the germline V gene are DFQATT and SNEGSKA (reference sequence). CDR3 residues: CSARTDTDSPLHF. CDR3 coding DNA: TGCAGTGCTAGAACGGACACGGATTCACCCCTCCACTTT.

This clonotype has a count of ten or more. The junction shows a germline mismatch at one end, possibly a read error. V is TRBV7-3 and J is TRBJ2-7; 9 bases line up with TRBD1. CDR1 is SGHTA and CDR2 is FQGTGA in the germline V gene. This CDR3 has 13 residues. The CDR3 spells CASSVGQGLERYF. CDR3 DNA sequence: TGTGCCAGCAGTGTTGGACAGGGGCTCGAGCGGTACTTC.

V gene TRBV5-1 combines with J gene TRBJ1-5; 10 bases map to TRBD1. The CDR3 is 15 amino acids. From germline, CDR1 is SGHRS and CDR2 YFSETQ. Trimming cost V 2 bases and J 2 bases; bases outside gene matches: 1. CDR3 region: CASSLGTGGNQPQHF. DNA for the CDR3: TGCGCCAGCAGCTTAGGGACAGGGGGCAATCAGCCCCAGCATTTT.